This TCR beta chain derives from a study of blood T cells in healthy people across ages. The study's findings and limits: Long-lived donors carried more naive CD4+ cells and greater diversity than aged donors. For the donors, CMV status was unknown and possibly confounded expanded clonotype changes. In older individuals, TCR beta diversity per million T cells was lower, falling roughly linearly with age.

With respect to this clonotype: As yet, its antigen is unknown.

Through a sample-barcoded 5' primer and a J-beta primer mix, a second PCR was run for roughly 7 to 11 cycles. TCRdb used MiXCR to reprocess the 5' RACE reads, holding one entry per CDR3 protein. The sample includes hundreds of thousands of distinct CDR3 sequences, roughly 56% of them seen just once. The CDR3 consists of 14 residues. CDR1 DFQATT and CDR2 SNEGSKA come from the germline V gene (reference sequence). With 5 bases clipped from V and 5 bases from J, the junction kept 11 bases outside the gene matches. Each sample used at least 6.5 million PBMCs. V gene TRBV20-1 combines with J gene TRBJ2-5; the match to TRBD2 covers 7 bases. This receptor was taken from a man in his forties in good health. The source material was blood. Here the CDR3 reads CSASRGTIVETQYF. DNA for the CDR3: TGCAGTGCTTCGCGGGGGACTATTGTGGAGACCCAGTACTTC.